A single T cell receptor beta chain is shown here with its context. Its antigen is currently unknown. The germline V gene has CDR1 SQVTM and CDR2 ANQGSEA. The CDR3 covers 15 residues. Trimming took 5 bases from V and 6 from J, leaving 20 bases between them. This specimen belongs to a study of Tregs in tolerant kidney transplant recipients. Study-wide points: For some patients, primers changed over time, blocking nucleotide-level comparison. Expanding Tregs on activated donor B cells appeared to best identify donor-specific TCRbeta clones. In tolerant patients, donor-specific Tregs outgrew total Tregs, suggesting antigen-driven expansion.

Recipients received nonmyeloablative bone marrow transplants from related graft donors, with transient mixed chimerism. Unstimulated Tregs (CD4+CD25+CD127-) and CD4+CD25- non-Tregs were sorted from PBMCs. Some clones are missing from TCRdb's copy, which holds only in-frame ones; the method was immunoSEQ multiplex PCR. The sample has about 50,000 clones; about nine tenths are singletons. The chain joins TRBV29-1 to TRBJ1-5; D perhaps matches TRBD1 (6 bases). This receptor was taken from a human patient who received a combined kidney and bone marrow transplant. Some T cells could come from the graft donor. The sample in question was CD8+ T cells from blood (PBMCs), obtained 12 months after the transplant. CDR3 sequence reads: CSVPSGQGRVQPQHF. In DNA, the CDR3 is TGCAGCGTTCCATCGGGCCAGGGGCGCGTTCAGCCCCAGCATTTT.